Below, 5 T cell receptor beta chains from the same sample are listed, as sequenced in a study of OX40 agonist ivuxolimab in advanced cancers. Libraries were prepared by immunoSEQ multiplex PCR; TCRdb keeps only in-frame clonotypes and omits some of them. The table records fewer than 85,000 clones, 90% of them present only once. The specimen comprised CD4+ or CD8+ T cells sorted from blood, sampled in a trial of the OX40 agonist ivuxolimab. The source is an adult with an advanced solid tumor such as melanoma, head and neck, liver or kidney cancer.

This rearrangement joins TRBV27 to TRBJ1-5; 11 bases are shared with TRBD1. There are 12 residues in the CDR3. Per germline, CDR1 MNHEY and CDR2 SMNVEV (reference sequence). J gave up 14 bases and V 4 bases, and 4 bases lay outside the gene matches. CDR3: CASSWGTGGEHF. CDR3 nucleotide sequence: TGTGCCAGCAGTTGGGGGACAGGGGGAGAGCATTTT.

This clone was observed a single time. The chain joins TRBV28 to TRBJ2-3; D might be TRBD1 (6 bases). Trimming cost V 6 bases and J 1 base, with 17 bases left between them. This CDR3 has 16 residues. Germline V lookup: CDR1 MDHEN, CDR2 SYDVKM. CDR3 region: CASSVSVGGGTDTQYF. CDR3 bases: TGTGCCAGCAGCGTCAGCGTTGGGGGCGGCACAGATACGCAGTATTTT.

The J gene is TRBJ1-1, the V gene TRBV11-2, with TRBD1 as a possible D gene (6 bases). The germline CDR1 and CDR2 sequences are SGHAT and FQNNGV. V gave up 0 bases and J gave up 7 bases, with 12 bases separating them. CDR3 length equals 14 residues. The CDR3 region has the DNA TGTGCCAGCAGCTTAGAACAGGGAAGTGGTGAAGCTTTCTTT. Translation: CASSLEQGSGEAFF.

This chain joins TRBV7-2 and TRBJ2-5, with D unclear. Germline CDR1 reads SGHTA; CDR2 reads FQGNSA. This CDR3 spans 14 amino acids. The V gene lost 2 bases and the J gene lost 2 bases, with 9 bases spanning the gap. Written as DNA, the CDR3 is TGTGCCAGCAGCTTACGCAGGAGACAAGAGACCCAGTACTTC. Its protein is CASSLRRRQETQYF. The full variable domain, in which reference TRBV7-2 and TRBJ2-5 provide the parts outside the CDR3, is GAGVSQSPSNKVTEKGKDVELRCDPISGHTALYWYRQSLGQGLEFLIYFQGNSAPDKSGLPSDRFSAERTGGSVSTLTIQRTQQEDSAVYLCASSLRRRQETQYFGPGTRLLVL.

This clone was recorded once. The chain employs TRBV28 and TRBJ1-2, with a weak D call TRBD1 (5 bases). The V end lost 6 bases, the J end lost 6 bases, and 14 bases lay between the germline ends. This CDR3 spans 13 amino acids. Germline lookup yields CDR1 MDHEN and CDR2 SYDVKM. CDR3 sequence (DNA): TGTGCCAGCAGACAGGCCAAGTTGGATGGCTACACCTTC. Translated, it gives CASRQAKLDGYTF.